This T cell receptor beta chain was identified during a study of blood T cell repertoires in COVID-19. Across the whole study: Nucleic acid was either cDNA or gDNA, and it came from T cells, B-cell-depleted T cells, or PBMCs.

The CDR3 spans 15 residues. Germline CDR1 and CDR2: SGHTA and FQGNSA. Trimming cost V 1 base and J 4 bases; bases outside gene matches: 5. TCRdb's table, derived via immunoSEQ multiplex PCR, lists solely in-frame clones and lacks some. The sample lists some 97,000 clones; 88% were seen once. The chain links TRBV7-2 to TRBJ2-7, with 9 bases matching TRBD2. The clonotype originates from a woman in her fifties or sixties with acute or convalescent COVID-19. What was sequenced was peripheral blood. The CDR3 region has the DNA TGTGCCAGCAGCTTAGGACTAGCGGTCCCTTACGAGCAGTACTTC. This sequence encodes CASSLGLAVPYEQYF.